A selection of T cell receptor beta chains follows, all from one sample in a study of response to subunit inactivated influenza vaccine. Each CDR3 protein is one row after TCRdb ran MiXCR on the RT-PCR reads. Here the sample spans 450,000 to 600,000 distinct CDR3 sequences, approximately 7.1% being singletons. This specimen consisted of PBMCs from blood, obtained 23 months after vaccination. The receptors here all came from a man between 50 and 69 years old who received an inactivated influenza vaccine. Both conserved end residues are part of each CDR3.

CASSQDPGTGRSGANVLTF | TRBV4-3
CASSFRDPTDTQYF | TRBV7-9
CASSVSPEEKLFF | TRBV9
CASREGPRETQYF | TRBV28
CATSSRGGRETQYF | TRBV15
CASSKWGASTDTQYF | TRBV21-1
CSARDHRGRRDQPQHF | TRBV20-1
CASSLGQVTEAFF | TRBV6-2/TRBV6-3
CASSVGRRTGELFF | TRBV10-1
CSAASGRGETQYF | TRBV20-1
CASSLIGAPNQPQHF | TRBV5-1
CASSLGGGRGWFF | TRBV12-3/TRBV12-4
CASSLGLAGGDTQYF | TRBV5-1
CASRRGLAGATEQFF | TRBV7-9
CASRGANTGELFF | TRBV12-3/TRBV12-4
CAWRQDSGNTIYF | TRBV30
CASSFRRGGRDEQFF | TRBV5-6
CASSLAYGTDYEQYF | TRBV7-2
CASNKPGTGTYEQYF | TRBV28
CSARDLGQSSYEQYF | TRBV20-1
CASSIAGGPFYEQFF | TRBV11-1
CSAREASGKKYEQYF | TRBV20-1
CATTLAANTGELFF | TRBV15
CASSYDGLRAFF | TRBV6-2/TRBV6-3
CASSSRQGAYNEQFF | TRBV5-1
CASSLASAADTQYF | TRBV7-2
CASRMGLGTETQYF | TRBV27
CASSLGVWGTDTQYF | TRBV28
CASSIYRTGPGNTIYF | TRBV12-3/TRBV12-4
CASNRGTSYEQYF | TRBV28
CSVMNTGELFF | TRBV29-1
CASSLAGHWRETQYF | TRBV5-8
CASSRRVDTEAFF | TRBV7-2
CASSGTGGGQPQHF | TRBV6-2/TRBV6-3
CASSSRTGLNYGYTF | TRBV4-3
CASSVGPQAGNQPQHF | TRBV9
CSARDGSRQARHEQYF | TRBV20-1
CASSSPSSQGLYEQYF | TRBV13
CASSPSGSSSDNEQFF | TRBV9
CASSLANSGDTQYF | TRBV5-1
CASRLESLNTEAFF | TRBV5-1